This passage covers 12 T cell receptor beta chains from one sample sequenced in a study of blood T cell repertoires in COVID-19. Clones were sequenced by immunoSEQ multiplex PCR, and TCRdb holds only the in-frame ones, with some missing. The sample carries around 60,000 clones, around 90% recorded once. The sample was peripheral blood. All receptors come from a man between 60 and 70 years old with active COVID-19.

The chain's CDR3 is CASSSGTGAYEQYF. Written as DNA, the CDR3 is TGTGCCAGCAGCTCCGGGACAGGGGCCTACGAGCAGTACTTC. V gene TRBV7-9 combines with J gene TRBJ2-7; 10 bases fit TRBD1. The CDR3 is 14 residues long. Germline loops: CDR1 SEHNR, CDR2 FQNEAQ (reference sequence). J lost 2 bases, V lost 4 bases, and 2 bases had no gene match.

This chain joins TRBV27 and TRBJ1-3; TRBD1 aligns across 8 bases. J gave up 6 bases and V 4 bases, and 8 bases lay outside the gene matches. CDR1 is MNHEY and CDR2 is SMNVEV in the germline V gene (reference sequence). The CDR3 is 15 amino acids. CDR3: CASSSRTGLKNTIYF. The CDR3 DNA is TGTGCCAGCAGTTCCCGGACAGGGTTGAAAAACACCATATATTTT.

The rearrangement links TRBV2 to TRBJ2-7; 9 bases line up with TRBD1. Germline assignment: CDR1 SNHLY and CDR2 FYNNEI. The CDR3 loop spans 14 amino acids. Losses at the gene ends were 8 bases for V and 2 bases for J; bases not matched to a gene: 7. This CDR3 is CASGEGTGTYEQYF. CDR3 nucleotide sequence: TGTGCCAGCGGGGAGGGGACAGGGACCTACGAGCAGTACTTC.

The CDR3, as DNA: TGTGCCAGTACCGGGACAGGGGACCTCTCTGGGGCCAACGTCCTGACTTTC. Its translation: CASTGTGDLSGANVLTF. The V and J genes are TRBV19 and TRBJ2-6; 10 bases agree with TRBD1. Germline-derived CDR1 and CDR2 are LNHDA and SQIVND (reference sequence). V was pared by 7 bases and J by 0 bases, with 6 bases of the junction left unmatched. This CDR3 is 17 amino acids long.

The chain uses TRBV11-2 and TRBJ1-1; 7 bases match TRBD1. The CDR3 loop spans 15 amino acids. In germline, CDR1 is SGHAT, CDR2 FQNNGV. J was trimmed by 4 bases and V by 5 bases; bases with no gene match: 10. For the CDR3, the DNA is TGTGCCAGCAGCCGACTAGGGGGCTTGGTCACTGAAGCTTTCTTT. Protein: CASSRLGGLVTEAFF.

This rearrangement joins TRBV2 to TRBJ2-3; 7 nucleotides line up with TRBD2. V lost 4 bases, J lost 6 bases, and 7 bases stayed unmatched. CDR1 is SNHLY, CDR2 FYNNEI, per germline. This CDR3 has 14 residues. The CDR3 nucleotides read TGTGCCAGCAGTGGGGTAGCGGGCCAGGATACGCAGTATTTT. This codes for CASSGVAGQDTQYF.

V is TRBV5-1 and J is TRBJ2-7, with D perhaps TRBD1 (6 bases). Germline V gene sequence: CDR1 SGHRS, CDR2 YFSETQ. CDR3 size: 14 residues. Trimming removed 4 bases at V and 7 bases at J, with 18 bases between. This CDR3 is CASSEVAGALEQYF. CDR3 sequence (DNA): TGCGCCAGCAGCGAGGTGGCAGGGGCGCTGGAGCAGTACTTC.

This chain connects TRBV7-3 to TRBJ2-1, with 8 positions matching TRBD1. Germline CDR1 SGHTA, CDR2 FQGTGA. V shed 5 bases, J shed 7 bases, and the junction held 4 bases outside the gene matches. There are 13 residues in the CDR3. The CDR3 spells CASSLGQGNEQFF. The CDR3 DNA sequence: TGTGCCAGCAGCCTCGGACAGGGTAATGAGCAGTTCTTC.

This clone was observed a single time. The rearrangement joins TRBV21-1 to TRBJ1-5. TRBV21-1 has pseudogene status. The CDR3 is 15 residues long. CDR3 in amino acids: CASSKVGRARQPQHF. Written as DNA, the CDR3 is TGTGCCAGCAGCAAAGTAGGGAGGGCCCGCCAGCCCCAGCATTTT.

This clone is medium-sized. The CDR3 sequence is CASSRTSSYEQYF. The CDR3 DNA is TGTGCCAGCAGCCGGACTAGTTCCTACGAGCAGTACTTC. This sequence joins TRBV28 and TRBJ2-7; TRBD2 matches at 7 bases. The germline V gene has CDR1 MDHEN and CDR2 SYDVKM. The CDR3 is 13 residues long. J was trimmed by 1 base and V by 6 bases; bases with no gene match: 3.

To note about this clone: Other DNA sequences in this sample translate to the same CDR3. The V and J genes are TRBV27 and TRBJ2-7; 7 positions match TRBD1. The CDR3 loop spans 13 amino acids. Germline CDR1 reads MNHEY; CDR2 reads SMNVEV (reference sequence). The trim removed 5 bases at V and 2 bases at J, leaving 3 bases unmatched. The CDR3 reads CASSLGGPYEQYF. CDR3 nucleotides: TGTGCCAGCAGTCTAGGGGGCCCCTACGAGCAGTACTTC.

The rearrangement joins TRBV9 to TRBJ1-1, with 9 bases aligning to TRBD1. The junction had 7 bases not matched to a gene; V was cut back by 3 bases and J by 7 bases. The V gene's germline CDR1 is SGDLS and CDR2 YYNGEE. CDR3 length equals 14 residues. CDR3 bases: TGTGCCAGCAGCGGGCACCGGGACAGGGATGAAGCTTTCTTT. Residues: CASSGHRDRDEAFF.